This T cell receptor (beta chain) derives from a study of lymphopenia after photon versus proton radiotherapy. CDR1 is LNHDA and CDR2 is SQIVND in the germline V gene (reference sequence). V shed 6 bases, J shed 1 base, and the junction held 0 bases outside the gene matches. The CDR3 sequence is 12 residues long. Using immunoSEQ multiplex PCR, the repertoire was profiled, and TCRdb retains in-frame clones only, with some absent. The sample has just over 30,000 clones, approximately 93% seen once. In the case of this clone: Antigen: not known.

Findings and caveats of the study: Post-nadir TCR diversity decline inversely tracked overall survival among those who died. Post-nadir diversity loss with photons came from oligoclonal expansion, particularly CD8+ Temra cells.

The material sequenced was peripheral blood, taken from a patient treated with photon-based radiotherapy. The sequence was collected from a woman aged 45-65 years with cholangiocarcinoma. This chain joins TRBV19 and TRBJ2-7, with 7 bases that match TRBD2. The CDR3 region has the DNA TGTGCCAGTAGGGGGGGGTCCTACGAGCAGTACTTC. Its protein product is CASRGGSYEQYF.